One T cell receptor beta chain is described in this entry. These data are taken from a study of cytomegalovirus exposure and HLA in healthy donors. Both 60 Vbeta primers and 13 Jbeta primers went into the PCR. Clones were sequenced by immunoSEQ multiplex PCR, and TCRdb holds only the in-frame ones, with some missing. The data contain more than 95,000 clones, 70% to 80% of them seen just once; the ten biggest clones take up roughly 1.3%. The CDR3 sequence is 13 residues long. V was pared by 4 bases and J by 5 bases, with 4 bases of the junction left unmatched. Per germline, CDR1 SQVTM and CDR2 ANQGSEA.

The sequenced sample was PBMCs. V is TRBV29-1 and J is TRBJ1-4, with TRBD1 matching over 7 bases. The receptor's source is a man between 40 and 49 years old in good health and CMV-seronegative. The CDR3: CSVGDSENEKLFF. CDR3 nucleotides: TGCAGCGTTGGGGACAGCGAAAATGAAAAACTGTTTTTT.